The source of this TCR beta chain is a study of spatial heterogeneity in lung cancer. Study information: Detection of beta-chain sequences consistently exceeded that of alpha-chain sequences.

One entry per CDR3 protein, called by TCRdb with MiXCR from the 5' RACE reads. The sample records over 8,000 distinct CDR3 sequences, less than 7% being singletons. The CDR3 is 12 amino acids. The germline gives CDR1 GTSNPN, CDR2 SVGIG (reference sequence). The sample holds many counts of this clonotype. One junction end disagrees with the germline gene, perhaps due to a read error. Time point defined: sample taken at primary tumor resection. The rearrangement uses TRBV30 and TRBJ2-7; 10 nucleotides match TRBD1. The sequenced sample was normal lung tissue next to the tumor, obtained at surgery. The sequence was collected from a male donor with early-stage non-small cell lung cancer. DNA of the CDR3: TGTGCCTGGAGCGTGAGCCCGGGACAGGGGTTCTTC. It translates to CAWSVSPGQGFF.